These T cell receptor beta chains were read from a single sample in a study of control samples from healthy donors and cancer patients. TCRdb's table, derived via immunoSEQ multiplex PCR, lists solely in-frame clones and lacks some. Among 150,000 or so clones listed, roughly 94% were seen once. Sequenced material: blood. The origin of the receptors is a middle-aged woman in good health. Both conserved end residues are part of each CDR3. The order of the fields is D gene, clone size, J gene, V gene, CDR3 protein, CDR3 DNA. D genes are given only for firm matches. Expanded clones are given a class, and other clones once, few, many or no size at all.

d_call: TRBD1
clone_size: few
j_call: TRBJ2-2
v_call: TRBV6-1
cdr3_aa: CASSEAGGGSGELFF
cdr3_nt: TGTGCCAGCAGTGAGGCAGGGGGTGGATCCGGGGAGCTGTTTTTT

d_call: TRBD1
clone_size: -
j_call: TRBJ2-3
v_call: TRBV4-3
cdr3_aa: CASSLFRDRSTDTQYF
cdr3_nt: TGCGCCAGCAGCCTTTTCCGGGACAGGTCCACAGATACGCAGTATTTT

d_call: TRBD2
clone_size: -
j_call: TRBJ2-1
v_call: TRBV14
cdr3_aa: CASSQGSGRASNEQFF
cdr3_nt: TGTGCCAGCAGCCAGGGTAGCGGGAGGGCCTCAAATGAGCAGTTCTTC

d_call: TRBD1
clone_size: -
j_call: TRBJ1-5
v_call: TRBV3-1/TRBV3-2
cdr3_aa: CASSSGPGQGGQPQHF
cdr3_nt: TGTGCCAGCAGCTCAGGACCGGGACAGGGAGGTCAGCCCCAGCATTTT

d_call: -
clone_size: -
j_call: TRBJ2-3
v_call: TRBV6-5
cdr3_aa: CASRKGSDTQYF
cdr3_nt: TGTGCCAGCAGAAAAGGGTCGGATACGCAGTATTTT

d_call: -
clone_size: -
j_call: TRBJ1-4
v_call: TRBV10-3
cdr3_aa: CAISESGGLGEKLFF
cdr3_nt: TGTGCCATCAGTGAGTCCGGGGGGCTTGGGGAAAAACTGTTTTTT

d_call: TRBD2
clone_size: -
j_call: TRBJ2-3
v_call: TRBV5-5
cdr3_aa: CASRLAGGPDTQYF
cdr3_nt: TGTGCCAGCAGACTAGCGGGAGGCCCAGATACGCAGTATTTT

d_call: -
clone_size: once
j_call: TRBJ1-2
v_call: TRBV6-1
cdr3_aa: CASSGPRGGPTYGYTF
cdr3_nt: TGTGCCAGCAGTGGTCCCCGGGGAGGGCCTACATATGGCTACACCTTC

d_call: -
clone_size: -
j_call: TRBJ1-6
v_call: TRBV5-4
cdr3_aa: CASSLDPGSYNSPLHF
cdr3_nt: TGTGCCAGCAGCTTGGATCCGGGATCCTATAATTCACCCCTCCACTTT

d_call: -
clone_size: -
j_call: TRBJ2-2
v_call: TRBV3-1/TRBV3-2
cdr3_aa: CASSQDFRRDANTGELFF
cdr3_nt: TGTGCCAGCAGCCAAGATTTTCGGCGGGACGCGAACACCGGGGAGCTGTTTTTT

d_call: TRBD2
clone_size: -
j_call: TRBJ2-3
v_call: TRBV29-1
cdr3_aa: CSGELAGGSTDTQYF
cdr3_nt: TGCAGCGGGGAGTTAGCGGGAGGGAGCACAGATACGCAGTATTTT

d_call: TRBD2
clone_size: few
j_call: TRBJ2-1
v_call: TRBV10-3
cdr3_aa: CAISVRTEPLAGLYNEQFF
cdr3_nt: TGTGCCATCAGTGTCAGGACCGAACCACTAGCGGGATTATACAATGAGCAGTTCTTC

d_call: -
clone_size: -
j_call: TRBJ1-2
v_call: TRBV18
cdr3_aa: CASSPPWSGDGYTF
cdr3_nt: TGTGCCAGCTCACCACCGTGGTCCGGGGATGGCTACACCTTC

d_call: -
clone_size: -
j_call: TRBJ2-7
v_call: TRBV2
cdr3_aa: CASSGGQGHSEQYF
cdr3_nt: TGTGCCAGCAGTGGGGGCCAGGGACATAGCGAGCAGTACTTC

d_call: -
clone_size: -
j_call: TRBJ1-1
v_call: TRBV2
cdr3_aa: CASKRSGRMNTEAFF
cdr3_nt: TGTGCCAGCAAACGGTCGGGAAGAATGAACACTGAAGCTTTCTTT

d_call: -
clone_size: -
j_call: TRBJ1-3
v_call: TRBV10-2
cdr3_aa: CASSESPGLANTIYF
cdr3_nt: TGCGCCAGCAGTGAGTCGCCAGGCCTCGCGAACACCATATATTTT

d_call: -
clone_size: -
j_call: TRBJ1-1
v_call: TRBV3-1/TRBV3-2
cdr3_aa: CASSQLGAAFF
cdr3_nt: TGTGCCAGCAGCCAACTGGGGGCGGCTTTCTTT

d_call: TRBD1
clone_size: -
j_call: TRBJ1-2
v_call: TRBV5-4
cdr3_aa: CASSPGDRDYGYTF
cdr3_nt: TGTGCCAGCAGCCCGGGGGACAGAGACTATGGCTACACCTTC

d_call: TRBD1
clone_size: -
j_call: TRBJ2-3
v_call: TRBV4-1
cdr3_aa: CASSQEGDRRYTQYF
cdr3_nt: TGCGCCAGCAGCCAAGAGGGGGACAGAAGGTATACGCAGTATTTT

d_call: -
clone_size: -
j_call: TRBJ1-1
v_call: TRBV3-1/TRBV3-2
cdr3_aa: CASSQEGSTEAFF
cdr3_nt: TGTGCCAGCAGCCAAGAGGGGTCCACTGAAGCTTTCTTT

d_call: TRBD2
clone_size: -
j_call: TRBJ2-3
v_call: TRBV9
cdr3_aa: CASSVVGLADTDTQYF
cdr3_nt: TGTGCCAGCAGCGTAGTCGGACTAGCGGACACAGATACGCAGTATTTT

d_call: TRBD2
clone_size: -
j_call: TRBJ2-1
v_call: TRBV4-1
cdr3_aa: CASSRGLAGDDEQFF
cdr3_nt: TGCGCCAGCAGCCGAGGACTAGCGGGAGATGATGAGCAGTTCTTC

d_call: -
clone_size: -
j_call: TRBJ2-5
v_call: TRBV9
cdr3_aa: CASSGGYQETQYF
cdr3_nt: TGTGCCAGCAGCGGCGGGTACCAAGAGACCCAGTACTTC

d_call: TRBD2
clone_size: -
j_call: TRBJ2-1
v_call: TRBV4-3
cdr3_aa: CASSPSAGTSDEQFF
cdr3_nt: TGCGCCAGCAGCCCATCGGCCGGGACTAGCGATGAGCAGTTCTTC

d_call: TRBD1
clone_size: -
j_call: TRBJ1-2
v_call: TRBV30
cdr3_aa: CAWSVRTTGPRGYGYTF
cdr3_nt: TGTGCCTGGAGTGTCCGGACGACAGGGCCTCGGGGCTATGGCTACACCTTC

d_call: -
clone_size: -
j_call: TRBJ1-2
v_call: TRBV6-6
cdr3_aa: CASSHSSDLGGYTF
cdr3_nt: TGTGCCAGCAGTCACTCGTCGGACCTTGGAGGCTACACCTTC

d_call: TRBD2
clone_size: -
j_call: TRBJ2-3
v_call: TRBV5-1
cdr3_aa: CASSWEGRTDTQYF
cdr3_nt: TGCGCCAGCAGCTGGGAGGGACGCACAGATACGCAGTATTTT

d_call: -
clone_size: -
j_call: TRBJ1-6
v_call: TRBV19
cdr3_aa: CASSIVAGADSPLHF
cdr3_nt: TGTGCCAGTAGTATAGTAGCGGGGGCGGATTCACCCCTCCACTTT

d_call: TRBD1
clone_size: -
j_call: TRBJ2-6
v_call: TRBV18
cdr3_aa: CASSPGQEKTGANVLTF
cdr3_nt: TGTGCCAGCTCACCGGGACAGGAGAAGACTGGGGCCAACGTCCTGACTTTC

d_call: -
clone_size: -
j_call: TRBJ1-3
v_call: TRBV4-2
cdr3_aa: CASSQAGGGAGNTIYF
cdr3_nt: TGTGCCAGCAGCCAAGCAGGAGGGGGGGCTGGAAACACCATATATTTT

d_call: TRBD1
clone_size: -
j_call: TRBJ1-5
v_call: TRBV4-3
cdr3_aa: CASSPGQGRHQPQHF
cdr3_nt: TGCGCCAGCAGCCCCGGACAGGGGCGCCATCAGCCCCAGCATTTT

d_call: -
clone_size: -
j_call: TRBJ2-2
v_call: TRBV3-1/TRBV3-2
cdr3_aa: CASSQDRTGTGELFF
cdr3_nt: TGTGCCAGCAGCCAAGATCGTACGGGGACCGGGGAGCTGTTTTTT

d_call: TRBD2
clone_size: once
j_call: TRBJ2-7
v_call: TRBV5-1
cdr3_aa: CASSLEQLAGAVHEQYF
cdr3_nt: TGCGCCAGCAGCTTGGAACAACTAGCGGGAGCGGTCCACGAGCAGTACTTC